The entry below describes one T cell receptor beta chain. The antigen is unknown. The record originates from a study of CD8 T cells in Susac syndrome. Roughly 0.45 to 1 ug RNA was reverse transcribed with random hexamers. TCRdb reanalysed the immunoSEQ multiplex PCR reads using MiXCR and keeps one entry per CDR3 protein. The data show 75,000 to 80,000 distinct CDR3 sequences, 94% seen once. Germline CDR1 is MDHEN and CDR2 is SYDVKM. Trimming took off 5 bases at V and 3 bases at J, with 17 bases between the two ends. This CDR3 is 15 amino acids long. Findings and caveats of the study: Total CD8+ and CD8+ TEMRA repertoires contained over 15 and five Susac-specific public clones, respectively.

The sequence was collected from a human donor with Susac syndrome. This sequence joins TRBV28 and TRBJ2-7; D perhaps matches TRBD1 (8 bases). The sequenced material came from CD8+ T cells from PBMCs. CDR3: CASSPRQGRDYEQYF. DNA of the CDR3: TGTGCCAGCAGTCCCCGACAGGGGAGGGACTACGAGCAGTACTTC.